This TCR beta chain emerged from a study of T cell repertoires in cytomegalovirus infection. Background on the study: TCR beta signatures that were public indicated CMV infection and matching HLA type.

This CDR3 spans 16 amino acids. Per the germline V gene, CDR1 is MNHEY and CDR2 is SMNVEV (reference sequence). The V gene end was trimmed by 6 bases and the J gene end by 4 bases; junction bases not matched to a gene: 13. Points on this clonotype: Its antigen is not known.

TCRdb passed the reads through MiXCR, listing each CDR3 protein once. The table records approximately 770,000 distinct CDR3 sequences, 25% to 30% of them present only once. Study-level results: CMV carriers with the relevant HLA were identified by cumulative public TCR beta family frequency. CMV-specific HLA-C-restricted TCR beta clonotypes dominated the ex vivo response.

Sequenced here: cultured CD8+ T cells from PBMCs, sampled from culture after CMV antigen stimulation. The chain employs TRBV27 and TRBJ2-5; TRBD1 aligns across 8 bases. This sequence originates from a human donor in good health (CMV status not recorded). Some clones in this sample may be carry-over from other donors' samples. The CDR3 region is CASSLGTGDKLETQYF. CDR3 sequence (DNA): TGTGCCAGCAGCCTTGGGACAGGTGACAAGCTAGAGACCCAGTACTTC.